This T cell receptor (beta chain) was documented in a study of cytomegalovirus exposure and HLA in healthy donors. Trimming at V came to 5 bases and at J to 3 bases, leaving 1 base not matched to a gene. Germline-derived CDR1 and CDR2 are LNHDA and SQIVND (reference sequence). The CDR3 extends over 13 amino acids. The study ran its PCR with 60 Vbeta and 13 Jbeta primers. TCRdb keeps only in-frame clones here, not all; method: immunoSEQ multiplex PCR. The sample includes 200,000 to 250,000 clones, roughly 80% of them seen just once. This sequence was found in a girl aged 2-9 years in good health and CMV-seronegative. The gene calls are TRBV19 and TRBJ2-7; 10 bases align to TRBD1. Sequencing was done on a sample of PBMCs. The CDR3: CASSRTGGYEQYF. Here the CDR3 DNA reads TGTGCCAGTAGTCGGACAGGGGGCTACGAGCAGTACTTC.